This T cell receptor (beta chain) was profiled in a study of shared clonotypes between healthy human individuals. Researchers ran the assay at a deep level. The data were produced by immunoSEQ multiplex PCR, yet TCRdb's version contains in-frame clones alone and is incomplete. This sample has hundreds of thousands of clones, with roughly 70% found just once. The origin of this receptor is a woman under 40 in good health. The material sequenced was memory CD4+ T cells sorted from blood. Regarding subset: CD45RA-negative fraction.

The CDR3 protein is CASSLRGTGSTDTQYF. In nucleotides, the CDR3 is TGTGCCAGCAGCTTAAGGGGGACAGGGAGCACAGATACGCAGTATTTT. V gene TRBV5-4 combines with J gene TRBJ2-3; 9 bases are a match to TRBD1. V was clipped by 2 bases and J by 0 bases; unmatched bases: 4. The CDR3 extends over 16 amino acids. The germline gives CDR1 SGHNT, CDR2 YYREEE (reference sequence).